These 8 T cell receptor beta chains originate from one sample sequenced in a study of shared clonotypes between healthy human individuals. Repertoires were generated with immunoSEQ multiplex PCR, while TCRdb's copy carries only in-frame clones and drops some. The table shows more than 2 million clones, with under 97% occurring only once. What was sequenced was naive CD4+ T cells sorted from blood. Stated subset: CD45RA+ positively selected. Receptor source: a young man in good health.

This rearrangement joins TRBV7-9 to TRBJ2-3; perhaps TRBD1 as D (6 bases). This CDR3 region has 16 residues. The V gene's germline CDR1 is SEHNR and CDR2 FQNEAQ (reference sequence). V lost 3 bases and J lost 1, with 14 bases in between. In nucleotides, the CDR3 is TGTGCCAGCAGCTTGTACAGGGCCCAGGGCACAGATACGCAGTATTTT. It encodes CASSLYRAQGTDTQYF.

CDR3 DNA: TGTGCCAGCAGCCAACCCTCCGGGACAGCTGAAGCTTTCTTT. This encodes CASSQPSGTAEAFF. J is TRBJ1-1 and V is TRBV7-2; 7 positions match TRBD1. Germline V gene lookup returns CDR1 SGHTA and CDR2 FQGNSA. This CDR3 has 14 residues. Trimming cost V 5 bases and J 6 bases; bases outside gene matches: 9.

This clone was found once. The gene calls are TRBV4-1 and TRBJ2-5; 10 bases map to TRBD2. CDR3 length equals 16 residues. V lost 5 bases to trimming and J lost 1 base; unmatched junction nucleotides: 7. Germline V gene lookup returns CDR1 MGHRA and CDR2 YSYEKL. The CDR3 DNA sequence: TGCGCCAGCAGCTTTCCGGGACTAGCGATCCAAGAGACCCAGTACTTC. It translates to CASSFPGLAIQETQYF.

This clone showed up just a few times. This CDR3 is also generated by other DNA sequences in the sample. This chain uses TRBV19 with TRBJ1-6; 8 bases are a match to TRBD1. V shed 5 bases and J 5 bases; nucleotides not matched to a gene: 2. This CDR3 region has 14 residues. CDR1 and CDR2 (germline): LNHDA, SQIVND (reference sequence). CDR3 region: CASSLTGDNSPLHF. As DNA, the CDR3 is TGTGCCAGTAGTCTGACAGGGGATAATTCACCCCTCCACTTT. Together with reference TRBV19 and TRBJ1-6, the CDR3 gives the full variable domain: DGGITQSPKYLFRKEGQNVTLSCEQNLNHDAMYWYRQDPGQGLRLIYYSQIVNDFQKGDIAEGYSVSREKKESFPLTVTSAQKNPTAFYLCASSLTGDNSPLHFGNGTRLTVT.

This rearrangement joins TRBV6-6 to TRBJ2-7, with 9 bases fitting TRBD1. V shed 2 bases and J 2 bases; nucleotides not matched to a gene: 4. Germline V gives CDR1 MNHNY, CDR2 SVGAGI (reference sequence). The CDR3 contains 15 residues. The CDR3, as DNA: TGTGCCAGCAGTTACATCGGACAGGGGCCCTACGAGCAGTACTTC. This encodes CASSYIGQGPYEQYF.

The chain has TRBV25-1 and TRBJ1-2, with unresolved D. V was pared by 4 bases and J by 2 bases, with 8 bases between. This CDR3 comprises 13 residues. The germline gives CDR1 MGHDK, CDR2 SYGVNS. The CDR3 DNA reads as TGTGCCAGCAGTGCTGGACCCAACTATGGCTACACCTTC. It codes for CASSAGPNYGYTF.

This clone was seen a single time. The rearrangement joins TRBV6-1 to TRBJ2-5; no clear D gene. Trimming took off 1 base at V and 7 bases at J, with 10 bases between the two ends. The CDR3 has 13 amino acids. Germline V gene sequence: CDR1 MNHNS, CDR2 SASEGT. The CDR3 bases are TGTGCCAGCAGTGAAGTTGTCAGCAGGACCCAGTACTTC. Amino acids: CASSEVVSRTQYF.

The rearrangement uses TRBV6-6 and TRBJ2-1; 10 bases line up with TRBD2. Germline V lookup: CDR1 MNHNY, CDR2 SVGAGI (reference sequence). The CDR3 runs 16 residues. With V trimmed by 0 bases and J by 5 bases, 4 bases remained unmatched. The DNA for the CDR3 is TGTGCCAGCAGTTACTCGGGACTAGCGAGTAACAATGAGCAGTTCTTC. This translates into CASSYSGLASNNEQFF.